These 18 T cell receptor beta chains came from one sample sequenced in a study of blood T cells in healthy people across ages. Alongside a J-beta primer mix, a sample-barcoded 5' primer served in a second PCR lasting about 7 to 12 cycles. TCRdb redid the calling of the 5' RACE reads with MiXCR, one entry per CDR3 protein. This table has about 1.4 million distinct CDR3 sequences, roughly 60% appearing once. The sample consisted of blood. The receptors derive from a young man in good health.

This rearrangement joins TRBV10-3 to TRBJ2-3; D is unresolved. The V gene lost 10 bases and the J gene lost 0 bases, with 17 bases spanning the gap. The CDR3 is 15 amino acids. Germline CDR1 and CDR2: ENHRY and SYGVKD. CDR3 loop: CATYSAQTSTDTQYF. The DNA of the CDR3 is TGTGCCACCTATAGTGCCCAAACTAGCACAGATACGCAGTATTTT.

This rearrangement joins TRBV6-2 or TRBV6-3 to TRBJ1-1; D remains unclear. The germline CDR1 and CDR2 sequences are MNHEY and SVGEGT. Trimming took off 10 bases at V and 6 bases at J, with 12 bases between the two ends. The CDR3 covers 11 residues. This chain's CDR3 is CATQGPPEAFF. CDR3 sequence (DNA): TGTGCCACCCAAGGGCCCCCTGAAGCTTTCTTT.

This chain uses TRBV20-1 with TRBJ2-1, with D possibly TRBD2 on 6 matching bases. CDR3 length: 14 residues. V shed 3 bases and J shed 2 bases, with 11 bases lying between them. Germline lookup yields CDR1 DFQATT and CDR2 SNEGSKA (reference sequence). The CDR3 nucleotides are TGCAGTGCTAGTGGAGGGAGGACCTACAATGAGCAGTTCTTC. Protein sequence: CSASGGRTYNEQFF.

The chain is built from TRBV20-1 and TRBJ1-5, with TRBD1 as a possible D gene (5 bases). The germline CDR1 and CDR2 sequences are DFQATT and SNEGSKA (reference sequence). Deletions cut 5 bases from V and 0 bases from J, with 11 bases between. The CDR3 sequence is 14 residues long. The CDR3 here is CSASTEYSNQPQHF. In nucleotides, the CDR3 is TGCAGTGCTTCGACAGAATATAGCAATCAGCCCCAGCATTTT.

Only a few counts were recorded for this clonotype. The J gene is TRBJ2-7, the V gene TRBV6-5; D is unclear. V lost 3 bases and J 3 bases, leaving 15 bases between the germline ends. Germline CDR1 is MNHEY and CDR2 is SVGAGI. The CDR3 runs to 15 residues. In nucleotides, the CDR3 is TGTGCCAGCAGTTATTCCAGCTCGACCTACTACGAGCAGTACTTC. Residues: CASSYSSSTYYEQYF.

This clonotype was seen only once. The V and J genes are TRBV7-8 and TRBJ2-7, with 10 positions matching TRBD2. Germline lookup yields CDR1 SGHVS and CDR2 FQNEAQ. CDR3 length: 18 amino acids. V lost 0 bases and J lost 7; bases outside the gene matches: 15. The CDR3 loop reads CASSLALTSGTKQGEQYF. In nucleotides, the CDR3 is TGTGCCAGCAGCTTAGCGTTAACTAGCGGGACCAAACAGGGGGAGCAGTACTTC.

This clonotype came up once. The chain carries TRBV6-5 and TRBJ2-6; D unresolved. Trimming stripped 6 bases from V and 0 bases from J, with 9 bases between. Germline V gives CDR1 MNHEY, CDR2 SVGAGI. The CDR3 runs to 15 residues. The CDR3 loop reads CASRTDNSGANVLTF. DNA of the CDR3: TGTGCCAGCAGGACCGACAACTCTGGGGCCAACGTCCTGACTTTC.

V gene TRBV20-1 combines with J gene TRBJ1-4; no firm D call. V lost 5 bases to trimming and J lost 5 bases, with 15 bases between them. Per the germline V gene, CDR1 is DFQATT and CDR2 is SNEGSKA (reference sequence). The CDR3 covers 14 residues. The CDR3 sequence is CSAYPLLTNEKLFF. CDR3 nucleotide sequence: TGCAGTGCTTACCCCCTCTTGACAAATGAAAAACTGTTTTTT.

The chain combines TRBV28 with TRBJ2-2, with D maybe TRBD2 (5 bases). Germline-derived CDR1 and CDR2 are MDHEN and SYDVKM. The CDR3 consists of 16 residues. V lost 5 bases and J lost 5, with 18 bases in between. CDR3 in DNA: TGTGCCAGCAGTGAGGCCCCCGGGGTTGGAACCGGGGAGCTGTTTTTT. Encoded protein: CASSEAPGVGTGELFF.

The chain combines TRBV29-1 with TRBJ2-7, with 11 nucleotides matching TRBD1. This CDR3 is 14 amino acids long. Germline assignment: CDR1 SQVTM and CDR2 ANQGSEA. V lost 4 bases, J lost 2 bases, and 4 bases stayed unmatched. CDR3 region: CSVVLGQGAYEQYF. For the CDR3, the DNA is TGCAGCGTTGTCTTGGGACAGGGGGCCTACGAGCAGTACTTC.

Remarks on this clonotype: A much larger clone differs by one base, so this may be a read error. The chain links TRBV7-9 to TRBJ1-1; no firm D call. The ends were cut back, 0 bases at V and 0 bases at J, with 5 bases in the middle. Germline CDR1 reads SEHNR; CDR2 reads FQNEAQ (reference sequence). This CDR3 region has 14 residues. CDR3 DNA sequence: TGTGCCAGCAGCTTAGCGAAGCTGAACACTGAAGCTTTCTTT. This codes for CASSLAKLNTEAFF.

The chain couples TRBV5-1 to TRBJ2-7; TRBD1 or TRBD2 may be the D gene (5 bases each). Trimming pared 3 bases from V and 3 bases from J, leaving 19 bases between. The CDR3 has 16 amino acids. Germline CDR1 is SGHRS and CDR2 is YFSETQ. The CDR3 nucleotides are TGCGCCAGCAGCTCAACAAAACCTGGGGGAAACTACGAGCAGTACTTC. Its protein product is CASSSTKPGGNYEQYF.

As concerns this clonotype: At one boundary the junction diverges from the germline segment, which might be a read error. The chain uses TRBV4-2 and TRBJ1-6; D gene unclear. This CDR3 comprises 14 residues. CDR1 is LGHNA, CDR2 YNFKEQ, per germline. This chain's CDR3 is CASSQVGEVSPPHF. The DNA for the CDR3 is TGTGCCAGCAGCCAAGTTGGGGAGGTTTCACCCCCCCACTTT.

V is TRBV27 and J is TRBJ1-2, with 8 positions matching TRBD1. The germline V gene encodes CDR1 MNHEY and CDR2 SMNVEV (reference sequence). This CDR3 has 13 amino acids. Losses at the gene ends were 6 bases for V and 4 bases for J; bases not matched to a gene: 4. The DNA of the CDR3 is TGTGCCAGCAGGACCGGGACAGGCTATGGCTACACCTTC. It encodes CASRTGTGYGYTF.

The gene calls are TRBV11-2 and TRBJ1-2, with 11 bases that match TRBD1. The length of the CDR3 is 14 residues. Germline V gene lookup returns CDR1 SGHAT and CDR2 FQNNGV. V was pared by 6 bases and J by 3 bases, with 3 bases of the junction left unmatched. CDR3 sequence reads: CASSWDRGDYGYTF. The CDR3 DNA reads TGTGCCAGCAGTTGGGACAGGGGGGACTATGGCTACACCTTC.

J is TRBJ2-1 and V is TRBV6-1; D is perhaps TRBD2 (5 bases). The CDR3 totals 17 residues. V lost 7 bases to trimming and J lost 1 base, with 20 bases between them. CDR1 and CDR2 (germline): MNHNS, SASEGT. The CDR3, as DNA: TGTGCCAGCATAGGCAGCCCGAGCGGCTTATCCTACAATGAGCAGTTCTTC. Its translation: CASIGSPSGLSYNEQFF.

This clonotype has more than one count but fewer than ten. J is TRBJ2-5 and V is TRBV27; D remains ambiguous. Trimming stripped 4 bases from V and 2 bases from J, with 8 bases between. There are 13 residues in the CDR3. Per germline, CDR1 MNHEY and CDR2 SMNVEV (reference sequence). CDR3 amino acids: CASSSLWQETQYF. The CDR3 coding sequence is TGTGCCAGCAGTTCTTTATGGCAAGAGACCCAGTACTTC.

The chain joins TRBV6-2 or TRBV6-3 to TRBJ2-2; D ambiguous. The CDR3 has 15 amino acids. Between the trimmed V and J ends, which lost 2 bases and 5 bases, there was a span of 12 bases. Germline V gene lookup returns CDR1 MNHEY and CDR2 SVGEGT. CDR3 region: CASSYGTPSTGELFF. DNA for the CDR3: TGTGCCAGCAGTTACGGAACACCGTCAACCGGGGAGCTGTTTTTT.